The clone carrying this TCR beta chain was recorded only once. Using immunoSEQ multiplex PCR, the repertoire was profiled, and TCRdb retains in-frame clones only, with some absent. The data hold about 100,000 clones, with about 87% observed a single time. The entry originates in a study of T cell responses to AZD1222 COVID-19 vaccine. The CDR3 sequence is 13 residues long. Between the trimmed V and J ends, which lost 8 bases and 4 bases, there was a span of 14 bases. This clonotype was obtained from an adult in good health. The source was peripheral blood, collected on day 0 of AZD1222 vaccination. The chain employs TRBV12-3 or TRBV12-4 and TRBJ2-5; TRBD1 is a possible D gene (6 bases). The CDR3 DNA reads TGTGCCAGCGAACAGGGTTGGGGAGAGACCCAGTACTTC. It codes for CASEQGWGETQYF.